This T cell receptor beta chain was found in a study of cytomegalovirus exposure and HLA in healthy donors. The CDR3 covers 14 residues. Unmatched junction bases numbered 9, after V lost 5 bases and J lost 6 bases. Looked up from germline, CDR1 is KGHSH and CDR2 is LQKENI. With 60 Vbeta and 13 Jbeta primers, the PCR was carried out. Some clones are missing from TCRdb's copy, which holds only in-frame ones; the method was immunoSEQ multiplex PCR. The table includes 150,000 to 200,000 clones, around 75% detected once. The sequence derives from a young man in good health and CMV-seropositive. V and J are TRBV18 and TRBJ1-1, with 7 bases identical to TRBD1. Sample: PBMCs. Written as DNA, the CDR3 is TGTGCCAGCTCAGCAACCCGTCAGGGGGCTGAAGCTTTCTTT. Protein product: CASSATRQGAEAFF.